This record covers a single T cell receptor (beta chain). CDR1 is MDHEN, CDR2 SYDVKM, per germline. The CDR3 loop spans 14 amino acids. The germline V and J ends were trimmed by 8 bases and 1 base, with 14 bases remaining between them. The repertoire was sequenced with immunoSEQ multiplex PCR; TCRdb's copy has only in-frame clones and lacks some. The sample lists over a million clones, about 80% occurring once. This entry comes from a study of shared clonotypes between healthy human individuals. This chain uses TRBV28 with TRBJ1-1; TRBD1 might be the D (5 bases). The TCR comes from a man aged 18 to 35 in good health. Some clones in this sample may be carry-over from other donors' samples. The sequenced material came from memory CD4+ T cells from PBMCs. The subset was: CD45RA-negative fraction. In DNA form, the CDR3 reads TGTGCCAGCTATAGTCCGGGGGGGAACACTGAAGCTTTCTTT. Residues: CASYSPGGNTEAFF.